Here is one TCR beta chain with its context. Its specificity is unknown. The TCR beta cDNA libraries contained unique molecular identifiers. T cells, about 0.9 to 10 million of them, yielded some 500,000 cDNA molecules. TCRdb called the PCR reads again in MiXCR, with one record for every CDR3 protein. In the table there are 380,000 or so distinct CDR3 sequences, approximately 33% of which are singletons. Germline V gene data show CDR1 as DFQATT and CDR2 as SNEGSKA (reference sequence). Trimming took 3 bases from V and 0 from J, leaving 12 bases between them. CDR3 size: 15 residues. The record originates from a study of post-analysis software for immune sequencing data. Study details: The patients showed relapsing-remitting, secondary progressive and progressive-relapsing multiple sclerosis courses. General observations from the study: In patients, TRBV5-6, TRBV5-1 and TRBV20-1 belonged to four or five TRBV segments found more frequently than in controls. Pronounced co-clustering by F measure was evident among identically batched samples. The normalized Chao1 diversity of multiple sclerosis patients was significantly lower than that of controls.

The sequence was collected from a girl between 10 and 17 years old with multiple sclerosis. Sequenced input: blood. The chain has TRBV20-1 and TRBJ2-1; possible D gene TRBD2, 5 bases. The chain's CDR3 is CSASNSEGSYNEQFF. In DNA form, the CDR3 reads TGCAGTGCTAGCAACAGCGAGGGCTCCTACAATGAGCAGTTCTTC.